This T cell receptor (beta chain) comes out of a study of identifying expanded T cells in peripheral blood (dated by TCRdb to the late 2010s). In the study overall: Technical replicates were generated by sequencing separate aliquots of the same genomic DNA pool, and four replicates were compared pairwise.

Findings and caveats that apply to the study as a whole: The authors expected biological variance in healthy repertoires might increase further over much longer intervals such as months to years. Across all healthy donors, variance in clone template counts between roughly 2-week samples was found to increase significantly with total template count. Both the number of clones called differentially abundant and the false-positive rate were significantly reduced by the beta-binomial model across all healthy-donor time intervals. The binomial model flagged about 1.2 differentially abundant clones between technical replicates, compared with about 16.4 over about 2 weeks and roughly 19 over around four weeks.

The immunoSEQ Assay, which uses bias-controlled multiplex PCR amplification of genomic DNA, was used to profile TCRbeta CDR3 regions. As for how the authors treated the data: The absolute abundance of each unique TCRbeta CDR3 region was quantified after sequences were collapsed and filtered. Differential abundance was tested with a binomial (Fisher-equivalent) model and with a beta-binomial model adding time-dependent variance fitted from healthy donors. Any clone with fewer than 5 combined templates was excluded, and a clone was called differentially abundant if its Benjamini-Hochberg FDR was below 0.01. The form v = (b*log(k)+a)^2 was used to model beta-binomial variance as a function of total template count across the two samples. TCRdb holds this immuneACCESS table with in-frame rearrangements only. Some clones are missing; in checked studies, unresolved V genes explain under half, and the rest has no known cause. V, J and clone size are those of that table, while D and trimming were read from the DNA. The sample includes approximately 120,000 clones, with 88% observed a single time. The biggest ten clones account for 7% to 9% of the sample.

To note about this clone: What this receptor recognizes is not known. Base quality data are lacking; no much larger clone is found one base away.

During the collection period, no infections or other immune events were recorded for the healthy donors. Blood repertoires from healthy donors were used as a training cohort for calibrating time-dependent variance in a beta-binomial model of differential abundance of T-cell clones. The training cohort comprised approximately ten healthy donors, 3 female and 7 male. The donors were between roughly 29 and 65 years old, with an average age of about 45 years. Whole blood, obtained from a commercial supplier, was collected from each healthy donor at three time points spaced around two weeks apart. Genomic DNA was extracted from unsorted whole blood for immunosequencing. There are 16 amino acids in the CDR3, from cysteine to phenylalanine inclusive. The only DNA kept is the CDR3, 48 bases in frame from the first base. According to the germline V gene, CDR1 reads SGHTA and CDR2 reads FQGNSA. The germline ends are 13 bases apart after V is trimmed by 4 bases and J by 0 bases.

The chain couples TRBV7-2 to TRBJ2-1; TRBD2 is a weak D gene call, 5 bases matching. The sequenced sample consisted of blood. The clonotype comes from a person aged 18 to 75 in good health. The sequenced DNA is TGTGCCAGCAGCTCCCTAGGAAGCGGCTCCTACAATGAGCAGTTCTTC. Its protein product is CASSSLGSGSYNEQFF. The CDR3 plus the reference TRBV7-2 and TRBJ2-1 genes for the other parts give the full variable domain: GAGVSQSPSNKVTEKGKDVELRCDPISGHTALYWYRQSLGQGLEFLIYFQGNSAPDKSGLPSDRFSAERTGGSVSTLTIQRTQQEDSAVYLCASSSLGSGSYNEQFFGPGTRLTVL.